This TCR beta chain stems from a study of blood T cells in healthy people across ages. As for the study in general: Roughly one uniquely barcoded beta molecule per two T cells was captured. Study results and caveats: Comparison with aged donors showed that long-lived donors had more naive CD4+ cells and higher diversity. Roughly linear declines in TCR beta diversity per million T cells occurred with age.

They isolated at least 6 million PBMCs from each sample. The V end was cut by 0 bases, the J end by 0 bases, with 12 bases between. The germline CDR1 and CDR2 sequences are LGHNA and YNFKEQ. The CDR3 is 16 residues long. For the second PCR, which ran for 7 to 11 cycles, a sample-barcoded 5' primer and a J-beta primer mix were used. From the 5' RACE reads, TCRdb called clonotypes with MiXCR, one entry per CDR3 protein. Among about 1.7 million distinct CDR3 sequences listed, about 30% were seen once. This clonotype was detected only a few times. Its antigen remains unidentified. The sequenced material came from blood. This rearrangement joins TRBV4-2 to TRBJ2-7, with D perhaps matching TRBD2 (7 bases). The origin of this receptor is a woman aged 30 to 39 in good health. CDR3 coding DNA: TGTGCCAGCAGCCAAGATTTCGCGGGGGCCTCCTACGAGCAGTACTTC. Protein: CASSQDFAGASYEQYF.